This TCR beta chain was profiled in a study of shared clonotypes between healthy human individuals. CD8 cells regarded as naive lacked CD45RO, were positively chosen for CCR7, and omitted terminally differentiated effector memory CD45RA+ cells. The trim removed 2 bases at V and 7 bases at J, leaving 14 bases unmatched. Germline-derived CDR1 and CDR2 are SGDLS and YYNGEE. The CDR3 consists of 17 residues. Method: immunoSEQ multiplex PCR; TCRdb's copy keeps in-frame clones and lacks some. The sample shows around 600,000 clones, roughly 98% of them seen only once. The TCR originated in a man under 40 in good health. Sequencing was done on a sample of naive CD8+ T cells sorted from blood. The chain is built from TRBV9 and TRBJ2-1; 8 bases match TRBD2. The chain's CDR3 is CASSVSGGSGISNEQFF. The CDR3 region has the DNA TGTGCCAGCAGCGTGAGTGGGGGTAGCGGGATTAGTAATGAGCAGTTCTTC.